Listed below are T cell receptor beta chains from one sample, sequenced in a study of blood T cell repertoires in COVID-19. Sequenced by immunoSEQ multiplex PCR; TCRdb stores in-frame clones only, minus some. The table includes some 150,000 clones, about 79% detected once. Input material: peripheral blood. Receptors originate from a woman aged 45-60 years in a cohort sampled during active or convalescent COVID-19. The CDR3 runs from the conserved cysteine through the conserved F or W. D genes are given only for firm matches. Only some rows state a clone size, as once, few, many or a class for expanded clones.

CDR3: CAWSRAYEQYF
DNA: TGTGCCTGGAGTCGAGCCTACGAGCAGTACTTC
D: -
size: -
J: TRBJ2-7
V: TRBV30

CDR3: CASSQAGGYTDTQYF
DNA: TGTGCCAGCAGTCAAGCGGGGGGTTACACAGATACGCAGTATTTT
D: TRBD2
size: -
J: TRBJ2-3
V: TRBV6-1

CDR3: CASSPSEDNYGYTF
DNA: TGTGCCAGCAGCCCCTCCGAGGATAACTATGGCTACACCTTC
D: -
size: -
J: TRBJ1-2
V: TRBV7-2

CDR3: CASGSGLETQYF
DNA: TGTGCCAGCGGGTCAGGGTTGGAGACCCAGTACTTC
D: -
size: -
J: TRBJ2-5
V: TRBV7-9

CDR3: CASSFSSGTGRNEQYF
DNA: TGTGCCAGCTCATTTTCATCCGGGACAGGCCGCAACGAGCAGTACTTC
D: TRBD1
size: once
J: TRBJ2-7
V: TRBV18

CDR3: CASSSKTSGGVNTQYF
DNA: TGTGCCAGCAGTTCGAAGACTAGCGGGGGAGTTAATACGCAGTATTTT
D: TRBD2
size: -
J: TRBJ2-3
V: TRBV2

CDR3: CASSPGGGELFF
DNA: TGTGCCAGCAGCCCGGGAGGGGGGGAGCTGTTTTTT
D: TRBD2
size: -
J: TRBJ2-2
V: TRBV5-6

CDR3: CAWSSGQGDSPLHF
DNA: TGTGCCTGGAGTTCTGGACAGGGGGATTCACCCCTCCACTTT
D: TRBD1
size: -
J: TRBJ1-6
V: TRBV30

CDR3: CASSTGYYTEAFF
DNA: TGTGCCAGCAGTACAGGGTACTACACTGAAGCTTTCTTT
D: -
size: -
J: TRBJ1-1
V: TRBV7-2

CDR3: CASSQGEAGAREQYF
DNA: TGCGCCAGCAGCCAAGGAGAAGCGGGGGCGAGGGAGCAGTACTTC
D: TRBD2
size: -
J: TRBJ2-7
V: TRBV4-1

CDR3: CASSFAGTGITNEQFF
DNA: TGTGCCAGCAGCTTCGCCGGGACAGGGATTACCAATGAGCAGTTCTTC
D: TRBD1
size: -
J: TRBJ2-1
V: TRBV7-3

CDR3: CASSQDSGDIYGYTF
DNA: TGTGCCAGCAGTCAAGATTCAGGGGACATCTATGGCTACACCTTC
D: -
size: -
J: TRBJ1-2
V: TRBV2

CDR3: CASSGLHLYEQYF
DNA: TGTGCCAGCAGCGGGCTTCACCTCTACGAGCAGTACTTC
D: -
size: -
J: TRBJ2-7
V: TRBV7-9

CDR3: CASSLAIGALGLGYNEQFF
DNA: TGTGCCAGCAGCTTAGCTATCGGAGCTCTGGGACTAGGCTACAATGAGCAGTTCTTC
D: TRBD2
size: -
J: TRBJ2-1
V: TRBV11-1

CDR3: CASSEPTGTETYEQYF
DNA: TGTGCCAGCAGTGAGCCGACAGGGACGGAAACCTACGAGCAGTACTTC
D: TRBD1
size: -
J: TRBJ2-7
V: TRBV2

CDR3: CASSLLNPSGGPYEQYF
DNA: TGTGCCAGCAGCCTTCTAAACCCTAGCGGGGGACCCTACGAGCAGTACTTC
D: TRBD2
size: -
J: TRBJ2-7
V: TRBV3-1/TRBV3-2

CDR3: CASSEWTSSTYEQYF
DNA: TGTGCCAGCAGCGAATGGACTAGCTCTACCTACGAGCAGTACTTC
D: TRBD2
size: -
J: TRBJ2-7
V: TRBV3-1/TRBV3-2

CDR3: CASSLALLAGGYLNEQFF
DNA: TGCGCCAGCAGCTTGGCTTTACTAGCGGGGGGATATCTCAATGAGCAGTTCTTC
D: TRBD2
size: -
J: TRBJ2-1
V: TRBV5-1

CDR3: CSMTTRATEAFF
DNA: TGCAGCATGACTACGAGGGCCACTGAAGCTTTCTTT
D: -
size: -
J: TRBJ1-1
V: TRBV29-1

CDR3: CASSVEWTSRGYEQFF
DNA: TGTGCCAGCAGCGTAGAGTGGACTAGCCGGGGGTACGAGCAGTTCTTC
D: TRBD2
size: -
J: TRBJ2-1
V: TRBV9

CDR3: CATSRDLGTGVYEQYF
DNA: TGTGCCACCAGCAGAGATCTAGGAACCGGGGTCTACGAGCAGTACTTC
D: -
size: -
J: TRBJ2-7
V: TRBV15

CDR3: CASSDSGTSGYNEQFF
DNA: TGTGCCAGCAGTGACTCCGGGACTAGCGGCTACAATGAGCAGTTCTTC
D: TRBD2
size: few
J: TRBJ2-1
V: TRBV6-4

CDR3: CASSLTGGGEQYF
DNA: TGTGCCAGCAGCTTGACAGGGGGCGGCGAGCAGTACTTC
D: TRBD1
size: -
J: TRBJ2-7
V: TRBV7-7

CDR3: CASSLGMRSNEQFF
DNA: TGTGCCAGCAGCTTAGGTATGCGGAGCAATGAGCAGTTCTTC
D: -
size: -
J: TRBJ2-1
V: TRBV7-9

CDR3: CASSEDRGDTQYF
DNA: TGTGCCAGCAGTGAAGATCGCGGAGATACGCAGTATTTT
D: -
size: -
J: TRBJ2-3
V: TRBV6-1

CDR3: CASGLVPGVNEQFF
DNA: TGTGCTAGTGGTTTGGTACCCGGGGTGAATGAGCAGTTCTTC
D: -
size: -
J: TRBJ2-1
V: TRBV12-5

CDR3: CASSPQGYGYTF
DNA: TGTGCCAGCAGCCCCCAGGGCTATGGCTACACCTTC
D: -
size: -
J: TRBJ1-2
V: TRBV11-2

CDR3: CASSFSGKGSEQYF
DNA: TGTGCCAGCAGCTTTTCAGGGAAGGGGTCAGAGCAGTACTTC
D: -
size: -
J: TRBJ2-7
V: TRBV7-8

CDR3: CASRGDNSPLHF
DNA: TGTGCCAGTAGAGGGGATAATTCACCCCTCCACTTT
D: -
size: -
J: TRBJ1-6
V: TRBV19

CDR3: CSAIESTNQPQHF
DNA: TGCAGTGCTATTGAGTCAACAAATCAGCCCCAGCATTTT
D: -
size: -
J: TRBJ1-5
V: TRBV20-1

CDR3: CAWSGPGGQFF
DNA: TGTGCCTGGAGCGGACCAGGGGGTCAGTTCTTC
D: TRBD1
size: -
J: TRBJ2-1
V: TRBV30

CDR3: CASSQAGTGGAYEQYF
DNA: TGTGCCAGCAGCCAGGCCGGGACAGGGGGCGCCTACGAGCAGTACTTC
D: TRBD1
size: -
J: TRBJ2-7
V: TRBV3-1/TRBV3-2

CDR3: CASSSQATYGYTF
DNA: TGTGCCAGCAGTTCACAGGCAACCTATGGCTACACCTTC
D: -
size: -
J: TRBJ1-2
V: TRBV12-3/TRBV12-4